A single sample is the source of the 10 T cell receptor beta chains below, sequenced in a study of T cell responses to AZD1222 COVID-19 vaccine (dated by TCRdb to the early 2020s). The label giving this sample's time point can be read as: baseline before first vaccination. The method behind the library was the immunoSEQ multiplex PCR assay. TCRdb's version of the immuneACCESS table is confined to in-frame rearrangements and falls short of the full clone set. An unresolved V gene accounts for under half of the shortfall where checked; the remainder is of unknown origin. The sample table holds roughly 150,000 clones, of which around nine tenths were seen once. The leading ten clones occupy around 5.9% of the sample. Specimen: peripheral blood, collected on day 0 of AZD1222 vaccination. All receptors come from an adult in good health.

The V call is TRBV4-1, the J call TRBJ2-7; 11 bases map to TRBD1. V shed 3 bases and J 7 bases; nucleotides not matched to a gene: 8. The CDR3 length is 15 residues. In germline, CDR1 is MGHRA, CDR2 YSYEKL. The CDR3 DNA follows: TGCGCCAGCAGCCAGCCGGGACAGGGGGTGGGGGAGCAGTACTTC. Translation gives CASSQPGQGVGEQYF.

This chain uses TRBV24-1 with TRBJ2-3; 9 bases line up with TRBD2. Trimming took 9 bases from V and 3 from J; bases not matched to a gene: 6. The CDR3 totals 14 residues. CDR1 and CDR2 (germline): KGHDR, SFDVKD. The DNA for the CDR3 is TGTGCCACCGTAGCGGGAGTTGATACAGATACGCAGTATTTT. Protein sequence: CATVAGVDTDTQYF.

The rearrangement links TRBV5-1 to TRBJ2-2; the D gene could be TRBD1 or TRBD2 (5 bases each). Germline V gene sequence: CDR1 SGHRS, CDR2 YFSETQ. The CDR3 loop spans 15 amino acids. Trimming took 4 bases from V and 4 from J, leaving 14 bases between them. CDR3 protein: CASSPYEGSTGELFF. In DNA, the CDR3 is TGCGCCAGCAGCCCCTACGAGGGGAGCACCGGGGAGCTGTTTTTT. Full variable domain (missing parts from reference TRBV5-1 and TRBJ2-2): KAGVTQTPRYLIKTRGQQVTLSCSPISGHRSVSWYQQTPGQGLQFLFEYFSETQRNKGNFPGRFSGRQFSNSRSEMNVSTLELGDSALYLCASSPYEGSTGELFFGEGSRLTVL.

V usage is TRBV10-3 and J usage is TRBJ1-1; D might be TRBD1 (6 bases). CDR3 size: 13 residues. V was clipped by 2 bases and J by 4 bases, with 8 bases between them. CDR1 and CDR2 (germline): ENHRY, SYGVKD. The DNA of the CDR3 is TGTGCCATCAGTGAGGACAGGCCCACTGAAGCTTTCTTT. This codes for CAISEDRPTEAFF.

J is TRBJ2-4 and V is TRBV21-1; the tabulated D call, TRBD1, remains unverified against the DNA. TRBV21-1 is marked as a pseudogene. This CDR3 contains 19 residues. The CDR3 DNA is TGTGCCAGCAGCAAAAAGGGGCTGACAGGGTCCTTAGCCAAAAACATTCAGTACTTC. Protein sequence: CASSKKGLTGSLAKNIQYF.

The chain links TRBV7-2 to TRBJ2-5; D is unresolved. The CDR3 length is 14 residues. Trimming shortened V by 1 base and J by 1 base, and 7 bases separated the two germline ends. Germline V gene sequence: CDR1 SGHTA, CDR2 FQGNSA. The CDR3 is CASSLVASQETQYF. CDR3 nucleotides: TGTGCCAGCAGCTTAGTCGCCAGCCAAGAGACCCAGTACTTC.

The chain carries TRBV6-1 and TRBJ1-2, with 7 bases that match TRBD1. The CDR3 contains 15 residues. Germline V CDR1 and CDR2: MNHNS, SASEGT. V shed 2 bases and J 8 bases; nucleotides not matched to a gene: 11. The CDR3 DNA reads as TGTGCCAGCAGTGAACCTTCCGGGACAGCGGCGGGCTACACCTTC. The encoded protein is CASSEPSGTAAGYTF.

The chain employs TRBV4-3 and TRBJ2-7, with D perhaps TRBD1 (6 bases). The V gene's germline CDR1 is LGHNA and CDR2 YSLEER. CDR3 length: 15 residues. V lost 4 bases and J lost 2, with 15 bases in between. CDR3 sequence (DNA): TGCGCCAGCAGCCCACAGACAGGCCCCACCTACGAGCAGTACTTC. Protein sequence: CASSPQTGPTYEQYF.

This chain connects TRBV6-1 to TRBJ1-5; tentative D call: TRBD1 (6 bases). The germline V and J ends were trimmed by 2 bases and 7 bases, with 12 bases remaining between them. The CDR3 totals 14 residues. Germline V lookup: CDR1 MNHNS, CDR2 SASEGT. CDR3 DNA: TGTGCCAGCAGTGAAACAGGGAGGTTACAGCCCCAGCATTTT. Amino acid sequence: CASSETGRLQPQHF.

The table lists this clone with a count of one. The J gene is TRBJ2-7, the V gene TRBV7-3; D is unclear. Trimming stripped 2 bases from V and 3 bases from J, with 20 bases between. The CDR3 runs to 17 residues. Looked up from germline, CDR1 is SGHTA and CDR2 is FQGTGA. CDR3 nucleotide sequence: TGTGCCAGCAGCTTATTCGGGTTCTACCACAAAGGCTACGAGCAGTACTTC. Protein sequence: CASSLFGFYHKGYEQYF.